This T cell receptor beta chain appears in the sequencing data of a study of blood T cell repertoires in COVID-19. Study overall: COVID-19 samples from acute and convalescent phases originated in the United States, Italy and Spain. The analysed material was cDNA or gDNA that came from T cells, B-cell-depleted T cells, or PBMCs.

Under the authors' procedure: Estimates of nucleated cell counts were drawn from the amplification of reference gene primers. TCRdb's table, derived via immunoSEQ multiplex PCR, lists solely in-frame clones and lacks some. The D gene and trimming were derived from the DNA, and the V and J assignments and clone size from that table. The sample shows around 31,000 clones, 75% to 90% of them seen only once. Losses at the gene ends were 8 bases for V and 4 bases for J; bases not matched to a gene: 5. CDR1 and CDR2 from the germline V gene are LNHDA and SQIVND (reference sequence). The CDR3 covers 13 residues.

The chain joins TRBV19 to TRBJ2-7; 10 positions match TRBD1. The sample was peripheral blood. The TCR sequence derives from a man aged 80 or over with acute or convalescent COVID-19. CDR3 protein: CASSGDRGYEQYF. DNA of the CDR3: TGTGCCAGTTCGGGGGACAGGGGATACGAGCAGTACTTC.